These 29 T cell receptor beta chains share one sample of origin, sequenced in a study of blood T cell repertoires in COVID-19. Assay: immunoSEQ multiplex PCR; the TCRdb copy retains only in-frame clones and omits some. In the table there are some 190,000 clones, just under 85% of which are singletons. The sequencing sample was made of peripheral blood. Receptors originate from a woman aged 70-85 years with active or convalescent COVID-19.

The J gene is TRBJ1-1, the V gene TRBV6-5; TRBD1 matches 8 bases. The CDR3 spans 15 residues. Germline CDR1 and CDR2: MNHEY and SVGAGI. Losses at the gene ends were 6 bases for V and 7 bases for J; bases not matched to a gene: 13. CDR3 DNA sequence: TGTGCCAGCAGGCGGGCAGGACAGGGTTCCGGTGAAGCTTTCTTT. Protein: CASRRAGQGSGEAFF.

The V gene is TRBV5-1, the J gene TRBJ2-3; D is possibly TRBD1 (6 bases). The V end was cut by 4 bases, the J end by 2 bases, with 17 bases between. CDR1 is SGHRS and CDR2 is YFSETQ in the germline V gene. The CDR3 covers 16 residues. DNA for the CDR3: TGCGCCAGCAGCAGGGGCTACAGGGATCTCACAGATACGCAGTATTTT. It specifies CASSRGYRDLTDTQYF.

The chain carries TRBV19 and TRBJ1-2; D uncertain. Deletions cut 7 bases from V and 0 bases from J, with 15 bases between. The germline V gene encodes CDR1 LNHDA and CDR2 SQIVND (reference sequence). The CDR3 covers 15 residues. CDR3: CASTGRRLANYGYTF. The CDR3 coding sequence is TGTGCCAGTACCGGCCGGCGGCTAGCTAACTATGGCTACACCTTC.

V gene TRBV19 combines with J gene TRBJ1-1; a possible D gene is TRBD1 (6 bases). Looked up from germline, CDR1 is LNHDA and CDR2 is SQIVND (reference sequence). The CDR3 consists of 16 residues. The V gene lost 6 bases and the J gene lost 3 bases, with 20 bases spanning the gap. The CDR3 loop is CASRSGTTAGDTEAFF. CDR3 coding DNA: TGTGCCAGTAGGTCAGGAACAACTGCAGGGGACACTGAAGCTTTCTTT.

In DNA, the CDR3 is TGTGCCAGCAGTCCGCACAGGGGGGCCACAGATACGCAGTATTTT. Translating it yields CASSPHRGATDTQYF. The V call is TRBV28, the J call TRBJ2-3; the match to TRBD1 covers 8 bases. Germline assignment: CDR1 MDHEN and CDR2 SYDVKM. V shed 5 bases, J shed 2 bases, and the junction held 6 bases outside the gene matches. The CDR3 runs 15 residues. The entire variable domain, with the rest obtained from reference TRBV28 and TRBJ2-3, is as follows: DVKVTQSSRYLVKRTGEKVFLECVQDMDHENMFWYRQDPGLGLRLIYFSYDVKMKEKGDIPEGYSVSREKKERFSLILESASTNQTSMYLCASSPHRGATDTQYFGPGTRLTVL.

V usage is TRBV7-2 and J usage is TRBJ2-1, with 8 bases fitting TRBD2. Trimming took 3 bases from V and 2 from J; bases not matched to a gene: 6. CDR1 is SGHTA and CDR2 is FQGNSA in the germline V gene. The CDR3 totals 16 residues. The DNA for the CDR3 is TGTGCCAGCAGCTTGGGAAGCGGGAGTGCCTACAATGAGCAGTTCTTC. This translates into CASSLGSGSAYNEQFF.

CDR3 region: CASSPYTGMNTEAFF. As DNA, the CDR3 is TGCGCCAGCAGCCCTTATACAGGGATGAACACTGAAGCTTTCTTT. The chain combines TRBV5-1 with TRBJ1-1, with D perhaps TRBD1 (6 bases). Trimming left V 4 bases short and J 0 bases short, with 13 bases between. Germline lookup yields CDR1 SGHRS and CDR2 YFSETQ. CDR3 length: 15 amino acids.

The V gene is TRBV12-3 or TRBV12-4, the J gene TRBJ2-7, with D possibly being TRBD2 (6 bases). The CDR3 consists of 13 residues. V lost 3 bases and J 4 bases, leaving 10 bases between the germline ends. CDR3 residues: CASSFGGRYEQYF. CDR3 in DNA: TGTGCCAGCAGTTTTGGAGGGAGGTACGAGCAGTACTTC.

This clone was seen only once. The chain has TRBV7-2 and TRBJ2-1; 8 nucleotides agree with TRBD1. The CDR3 contains 15 residues. Germline assignment: CDR1 SGHTA and CDR2 FQGNSA. V shed 5 bases, J shed 0 bases, and the junction held 3 bases outside the gene matches. The CDR3 DNA is TGTGCCAGCAGCAGGACAGGGTCCTCCTACAATGAGCAGTTCTTC. The encoded protein is CASSRTGSSYNEQFF.

This clone showed up just a few times. The chain uses TRBV15 and TRBJ2-7, with 13 bases identical to TRBD2. Unmatched junction bases numbered 2, after V lost 1 base and J lost 2 bases. The CDR3 is 16 amino acids. CDR1 and CDR2 (germline): LNHNV, YYDKDF (reference sequence). The DNA for the CDR3 is TGTGCCACCAGCAGAGGAGGGACTAGCGGGACCTACGAGCAGTACTTC. Residues: CATSRGGTSGTYEQYF. Combining the CDR3 with reference TRBV15 and TRBJ2-7 gives the whole variable domain DAMVIQNPRYQVTQFGKPVTLSCSQTLNHNVMYWYQQKSSQAPKLLFHYYDKDFNNEADTPDNFQSRRPNTSFCFLDIRSPGLGDTAMYLCATSRGGTSGTYEQYFGPGTRLTVT.

The chain's CDR3 is CASSLGTGPVNEQFF. The CDR3, as DNA: TGTGCCAGCAGTTTGGGGACAGGGCCGGTCAATGAGCAGTTCTTC. The chain combines TRBV28 with TRBJ2-1, with 9 bases identical to TRBD1. CDR1 is MDHEN, CDR2 SYDVKM, per germline. Germline trimming cut 3 bases from V and 6 bases from J; bases unmatched to any gene: 6. The CDR3 length is 15 residues.

The chain recombines TRBV5-1 with TRBJ2-3; 9 positions agree with TRBD2. The V segment lost 4 bases and the J segment 0 bases; nucleotides outside the gene matches: 6. CDR1 is SGHRS, CDR2 YFSETQ, per germline. The CDR3 is made up of 16 amino acids. DNA for the CDR3: TGCGCCAGCAGCCTGACTAGCGGTTATAGCACAGATACGCAGTATTTT. Its protein product is CASSLTSGYSTDTQYF.

The rearrangement links TRBV11-3 to TRBJ2-1; TRBD1 agrees at 7 bases. The CDR3 runs 16 residues. Trimming cost V 2 bases and J 8 bases; bases outside gene matches: 12. Germline CDR1 and CDR2: SGHNT and YENEEA. For the CDR3, the DNA is TGTGCCAGCAGCTTAAGGGTTGGCAGGGGGTCGGATGAGCAGTTCTTC. As protein: CASSLRVGRGSDEQFF.

The chain links TRBV5-1 to TRBJ2-7; 12 bases are shared with TRBD2. The CDR3 loop spans 18 amino acids. Per the germline V gene, CDR1 is SGHRS and CDR2 is YFSETQ. V was clipped by 4 bases and J by 7 bases; unmatched bases: 18. Here the CDR3 reads CASSRSASTSGSVREQYF. The CDR3 nucleotides read TGCGCCAGCAGCCGGTCCGCCTCGACTAGCGGGAGTGTCCGGGAGCAGTACTTC.

This clone has only one observation. This sequence joins TRBV19 and TRBJ1-5; the match to TRBD1 covers 9 bases. Germline CDR1 reads LNHDA; CDR2 reads SQIVND (reference sequence). The CDR3 spans 19 residues. The CDR3 DNA follows: TGTGCTCCCCTTAATACCGCGGGACAGGGATATGTAAGCAATCAGCCCCAGCATTTT. This codes for CAPLNTAGQGYVSNQPQHF.

The chain combines TRBV5-1 with TRBJ1-6; 7 bases map to TRBD1. V lost 7 bases to trimming and J lost 7 bases; unmatched junction nucleotides: 11. CDR1 and CDR2 from the germline V gene are SGHRS and YFSETQ. The CDR3 runs to 15 residues. The CDR3 DNA follows: TGCGCCAGCGGGGATGATGACAGGGTCAATTCACCCCTCCACTTT. Translated, it gives CASGDDDRVNSPLHF.

V is TRBV2 and J is TRBJ2-5; D uncertain. The CDR3 runs to 13 residues. CDR1 and CDR2 (germline): SNHLY, FYNNEI. Trimming removed 8 bases at V and 4 bases at J, with 14 bases between. Written as DNA, the CDR3 is TGTGCCAGCGGAGATAGTGGCGTAGAGACCCAGTACTTC. It codes for CASGDSGVETQYF.

The V call is TRBV19, the J call TRBJ1-2, with 7 bases fitting TRBD1. With V trimmed by 4 bases and J by 5 bases, 7 bases remained unmatched. Germline V gives CDR1 LNHDA, CDR2 SQIVND (reference sequence). This CDR3 contains 14 residues. The DNA for the CDR3 is TGTGCCAGTAGTACCCCTGGGACAGCTTATGGCTACACCTTC. Its protein product is CASSTPGTAYGYTF.

The rearrangement links TRBV29-1 to TRBJ1-1; 8 nucleotides align to TRBD1. V trimming: 6 bases; J trimming: 3 bases; junction bases outside the gene matches: 12. Germline V gene data show CDR1 as SQVTM and CDR2 as ANQGSEA. The CDR3 loop spans 15 amino acids. The DNA for the CDR3 is TGCAGCGTCGGACAGGGAAGGATAAGGGACACTGAAGCTTTCTTT. It codes for CSVGQGRIRDTEAFF.

The chain links TRBV6-1 to TRBJ2-1; 11 bases line up with TRBD2. Trimming took 2 bases from V and 10 from J; bases not matched to a gene: 10. The length of the CDR3 is 16 residues. The germline V gene has CDR1 MNHNS and CDR2 SASEGT. This CDR3 reads CASSESSSGRAREQFF. The CDR3 DNA is TGTGCCAGCAGTGAAAGTAGTAGCGGGAGGGCCCGGGAGCAGTTCTTC.

V is TRBV2 and J is TRBJ2-1; the D gene is possibly TRBD2 (5 bases). V was cut by 1 base and J by 0 bases, with 10 bases left in between. This CDR3 has 16 amino acids. Germline CDR1 is SNHLY and CDR2 is FYNNEI. For the CDR3, the DNA is TGTGCCAGCAGTGAAGTAAGTAGCGCCTCCTACAATGAGCAGTTCTTC. It yields the protein CASSEVSSASYNEQFF.

The sample holds one count of this clone. The chain links TRBV7-9 to TRBJ2-7, with 8 bases lining up with TRBD2. This CDR3 has 15 residues. With 0 bases clipped from V and 5 bases from J, the junction kept 6 bases outside the gene matches. The V gene's germline CDR1 is SEHNR and CDR2 FQNEAQ (reference sequence). The CDR3 nucleotides are TGTGCCAGCAGCTTAGCCGGGACTAGGAGGGACGAGCAGTACTTC. Its protein product is CASSLAGTRRDEQYF.

There are a few counts of this clone. The chain carries TRBV18 and TRBJ2-1; tentative D call: TRBD1 (5 bases). The CDR3 loop spans 13 amino acids. Per the germline V gene, CDR1 is KGHSH and CDR2 is LQKENI. With 6 bases removed from V and 8 bases from J, the gap between germline ends came to 14 bases. CDR3 nucleotides: TGTGCCAGCTCCCTAGACAGTCTCTATGAGCAGTTCTTC. This sequence encodes CASSLDSLYEQFF. The full variable domain, its missing parts supplied by reference TRBV18 and TRBJ2-1, is NAGVMQNPRHLVRRRGQEARLRCSPMKGHSHVYWYRQLPEEGLKFMVYLQKENIIDESGMPKERFSAEFPKEGPSILRIQQVVRGDSAAYFCASSLDSLYEQFFGPGTRLTVL.

The chain links TRBV2 to TRBJ2-3; D is possibly TRBD1 (6 bases). The V gene lost 5 bases and the J gene lost 3 bases, with 21 bases spanning the gap. There are 17 residues in the CDR3. CDR1 SNHLY and CDR2 FYNNEI come from the germline V gene. The CDR3 sequence: CASSLFRDTPGTDTQYF. In DNA, the CDR3 is TGTGCCAGCAGTTTATTCCGGGACACCCCGGGGACAGATACGCAGTATTTT.

The sample holds a few counts of this clone. The rearrangement uses TRBV24-1 and TRBJ1-2; 9 positions agree with TRBD1. This CDR3 region has 14 residues. Germline V gene data show CDR1 as KGHDR and CDR2 as SFDVKD. V dropped 4 bases and J dropped 4; count of bases not matched to a gene: 3. The DNA of the CDR3 is TGTGCCACCAGTGACGGGACAGGGATCTATGGCTACACCTTC. Translating gives CATSDGTGIYGYTF.

The CDR3 DNA is TGTGCCAGCAGCCAATCCGACAGGCAGTTCTCGAGGGCCAACGTCCTGACTTTC. It is translated as CASSQSDRQFSRANVLTF. The rearrangement joins TRBV4-2 to TRBJ2-6; D perhaps matches TRBD1 (6 bases). The CDR3 has 18 amino acids. V lost 2 bases to trimming and J lost 5 bases, with 19 bases between them. The germline V gene encodes CDR1 LGHNA and CDR2 YNFKEQ.

The chain uses TRBV5-6 and TRBJ1-1; 9 bases fit TRBD1. J lost 8 bases, V lost 2 bases, and 4 bases had no gene match. The CDR3 is made up of 13 amino acids. Germline CDR1 and CDR2: SGHDT and YYEEEE. In nucleotides, the CDR3 is TGTGCCAGCAGCTTACAGGGGGCGACCGAAGCTTTCTTT. It specifies CASSLQGATEAFF.

The V call is TRBV19, the J call TRBJ2-3, with TRBD2 matching 10 bases. V was pared by 8 bases and J by 5 bases, with 7 bases of the junction left unmatched. Germline loops: CDR1 LNHDA, CDR2 SQIVND (reference sequence). CDR3 length: 14 residues. The CDR3 region has the DNA TGTGCCAGTTCTAGCGGGAGCTCGCAAGATACGCAGTATTTT. Its translation: CASSSGSSQDTQYF.

Written as DNA, the CDR3 is TGTGCCAGTAGTATTGTCGGGAACACCGGGGAGCTGTTTTTT. Translating it yields CASSIVGNTGELFF. V gene TRBV19 combines with J gene TRBJ2-2; D not resolved. Trimming took off 3 bases at V and 1 base at J, with 6 bases between the two ends. The CDR3 contains 14 residues. Germline values: CDR1 LNHDA, CDR2 SQIVND (reference sequence).